What follows are 25 T cell receptor beta chains derived from one specimen sequenced in a study of early T cells in non-severe SARS-CoV-2 infection. TCRdb re-called the 5' RACE reads through MiXCR, storing one row per CDR3 protein. In the table there are some 89,000 distinct CDR3 sequences, 8% to 13% of which are singletons. The sequencing here drew on whole blood, taken at baseline. The source is an adult who was a healthcare worker with PCR-confirmed SARS-CoV-2 infection or an uninfected control (not recorded which).

This clonotype was found many times. The chain carries TRBV6-1 and TRBJ1-3; D is uncertain. CDR1 is MNHNS, CDR2 SASEGT, per germline. Trimming shortened V by 9 bases and J by 0 bases, and 12 bases separated the two germline ends. This CDR3 has 14 residues. Here the CDR3 reads CASKVDPSGNTIYF. The CDR3 DNA follows: TGTGCCAGTAAGGTCGATCCCTCTGGAAACACCATATATTTT.

The gene calls are TRBV21-1 and TRBJ2-1; TRBD2 is the table's D call and was not checked against the DNA. TRBV21-1 represents a pseudogene. The CDR3 has 19 amino acids. The CDR3 loop is CASSSFPGTSGRGVNEQFF. In nucleotides, the CDR3 is TGTGCCAGCAGCAGTTTCCCCGGGACTAGCGGGAGGGGGGTCAATGAGCAGTTCTTC.

The table lists this clonotype with many counts. The V and J genes are TRBV20-1 and TRBJ2-7; 7 bases map to TRBD1. J was trimmed by 0 bases and V by 5 bases; bases with no gene match: 7. This CDR3 is 14 amino acids long. Germline V gives CDR1 DFQATT, CDR2 SNEGSKA (reference sequence). This CDR3 is CSAPRQGGSYEQYF. The CDR3 DNA follows: TGCAGTGCTCCCCGACAGGGCGGCTCCTACGAGCAGTACTTC.

V usage is TRBV29-1 and J usage is TRBJ2-1; 7 nucleotides align to TRBD2. The CDR3 runs to 13 residues. Trimming at V came to 5 bases and at J to 7 bases, leaving 8 bases not matched to a gene. CDR1 and CDR2 from the germline V gene are SQVTM and ANQGSEA. CDR3 in DNA: TGCAGCGTTCTGAGGCAGGGAGGGAATGAGCAGTTCTTC. Protein: CSVLRQGGNEQFF.

This clonotype was counted at least ten times. V and J are TRBV6-6 and TRBJ1-4; no clear D. V was trimmed by 2 bases and J by 3 bases, leaving 10 bases between them. CDR1 is MNHNY, CDR2 SVGAGI, per germline (reference sequence). The CDR3 contains 15 residues. The CDR3 loop reads CASSYIGIPNEKLFF. The CDR3 DNA is TGTGCCAGCAGTTACATTGGGATCCCTAATGAAAAACTGTTTTTT.

The rearrangement uses TRBV20-1 and TRBJ1-1, with a weak D call TRBD1 (6 bases). In germline, CDR1 is DFQATT, CDR2 SNEGSKA (reference sequence). This CDR3 region has 17 residues. Between the trimmed V and J ends, which lost 1 base and 6 bases, there was a span of 24 bases. CDR3 residues: CSARGAGALGEGAEAFF. The CDR3 nucleotides read TGCAGTGCTAGAGGGGCAGGGGCTTTAGGTGAGGGAGCTGAAGCTTTCTTT.

This clonotype showed up many times. The genes are TRBV6-6 and TRBJ2-6; 7 positions agree with TRBD1. This CDR3 region has 20 residues. Germline V gives CDR1 MNHNY, CDR2 SVGAGI (reference sequence). With V trimmed by 6 bases and J by 0 bases, 17 bases remained unmatched. CDR3 bases: TGTGCCAGCAGAAACCGGGACAGTTCACCGACCCGCTCTGGGGCCAACGTCCTGACTTTC. Residues: CASRNRDSSPTRSGANVLTF.

V is TRBV30 and J is TRBJ1-6; possible D gene TRBD1, 5 bases. CDR3 length equals 14 residues. V was pared by 0 bases and J by 7 bases, with 10 bases between. Germline loops: CDR1 GTSNPN, CDR2 SVGIG (reference sequence). The CDR3 sequence is CAWSVGASNSPLHF. In DNA form, the CDR3 reads TGTGCCTGGAGTGTAGGGGCCTCAAATTCACCCCTCCACTTT.

This clonotype was counted ten times or more. This chain connects TRBV6-5 to TRBJ2-7; 8 nucleotides agree with TRBD1. This CDR3 has 15 residues. Germline values: CDR1 MNHEY, CDR2 SVGAGI. The trim removed 6 bases at V and 11 bases at J, leaving 18 bases unmatched. The CDR3 nucleotides are TGTGCCAGCAGCAGACAGGGGCCGGAACCCAACGGGGAGTACTTC. Translating gives CASSRQGPEPNGEYF.

Many counts were recorded for this clonotype. The chain is built from TRBV4-2 and TRBJ2-2; 10 positions agree with TRBD2. This CDR3 has 18 residues. V shed 6 bases, J shed 4 bases, and the junction held 14 bases outside the gene matches. Per germline, CDR1 LGHNA and CDR2 YNFKEQ. CDR3 region: CASRPWSETSGRTGELFF. Written as DNA, the CDR3 is TGTGCCAGCAGACCCTGGTCCGAGACTAGCGGGCGCACCGGGGAGCTGTTTTTT.

The J gene is TRBJ2-7, the V gene TRBV18; D may be TRBD1 (5 bases). Germline CDR1 KGHSH, CDR2 LQKENI. V was trimmed by 4 bases and J by 2 bases, leaving 9 bases between them. This CDR3 is 13 amino acids long. CDR3 region: CASSHDRAYEQYF. CDR3 DNA: TGTGCCAGCTCACATGACAGAGCCTACGAGCAGTACTTC.

This clonotype was counted ten times or more. This chain connects TRBV7-6 to TRBJ2-7, with 8 nucleotides matching TRBD2. J gave up 5 bases and V 3 bases, and 6 bases lay outside the gene matches. Looked up from germline, CDR1 is SGHVS and CDR2 is FNYEAQ. CDR3 length: 14 amino acids. The CDR3 DNA follows: TGTGCCAGCAGCTTTGGACCAGCGGGAGACGAGCAGTACTTC. Translation gives CASSFGPAGDEQYF.

Written as DNA, the CDR3 is TGTGCCAGCAGCCTGCAGGCGCGTGAGCAGTTCTTC. As protein: CASSLQAREQFF. The genes are TRBV3-1 and TRBJ2-1; D gene ambiguous. V was pared by 4 bases and J by 9 bases, with 10 bases between. The CDR3 consists of 12 residues. CDR1 is LGHDT and CDR2 is YNNKEL in the germline V gene (reference sequence).

Ten or more counts support this clonotype. V and J are TRBV6-1 and TRBJ2-3; perhaps TRBD2 as D (6 bases). This CDR3 contains 11 residues. V lost 11 bases to trimming and J lost 6 bases, with 12 bases between them. CDR1 MNHNS and CDR2 SASEGT come from the germline V gene. The CDR3 DNA reads as TGTGCCGCGCGGGGAGGTGATACGCAGTATTTT. Amino acids: CAARGGDTQYF.

Points on this clonotype: This likely comes from a read error, as the CDR3 has no conserved phenylalanine or tryptophan at its end. CDR3 sequence: CASSLTTSGRGNEQFV. The CDR3, as DNA: TGTGCCAGCAGCCTGACTACTAGCGGGAGGGGGAATGAGCAGTTCGTC. The chain links TRBV7-9 to TRBJ2-1, with 13 positions matching TRBD2. CDR1 is SEHNR, CDR2 FQNEAQ, per germline (reference sequence). This CDR3 contains 16 residues. Unmatched junction bases numbered 8, after V lost 5 bases and J lost 7 bases.

This clonotype appeared many times. The rearrangement uses TRBV7-2 and TRBJ2-3, with D uncertain. The CDR3 covers 13 residues. Germline assignment: CDR1 SGHTA and CDR2 FQGNSA. V was trimmed by 1 base and J by 6 bases, leaving 8 bases between them. The CDR3 DNA follows: TGTGCCAGCAGCTTAGATCTTTACGATACGCAGTATTTT. It yields the protein CASSLDLYDTQYF.

The V and J genes are TRBV7-9 and TRBJ1-2; D gene uncertain. CDR1 and CDR2 (germline): SEHNR, FQNEAQ (reference sequence). V shed 2 bases and J shed 2 bases, with 12 bases lying between them. The CDR3 totals 15 residues. The DNA for the CDR3 is TGTGCCAGCAGCTTACCCGAACGGAACAACTATGGCTACACCTTC. It is translated as CASSLPERNNYGYTF. Drawing the rest from reference TRBV7-9 and TRBJ1-2, the complete variable domain is DTGVSQNPRHKITKRGQNVTFRCDPISEHNRLYWYRQTLGQGPEFLTYFQNEAQLEKSRLLSDRFSAERPKGSFSTLEIQRTEQGDSAMYLCASSLPERNNYGYTFGSGTRLTVV.

This clonotype has only a few counts. The chain links TRBV19 to TRBJ2-1; D remains ambiguous. The CDR3 spans 14 residues. V was cut by 3 bases and J by 5 bases, with 11 bases left in between. Germline CDR1 LNHDA, CDR2 SQIVND (reference sequence). CDR3 residues: CASSISSADNEQFF. The CDR3 region has the DNA TGTGCCAGTAGTATTTCATCAGCAGACAATGAGCAGTTCTTC.

This clonotype came up a few times. This sequence joins TRBV11-2 and TRBJ2-3; possibly TRBD1 or TRBD2 for D (6 bases each). The germline gives CDR1 SGHAT, CDR2 FQNNGV. The CDR3 has 14 residues. V was clipped by 4 bases and J by 3 bases, with 11 bases between them. The CDR3 region has the DNA TGTGCCAGCAGCTGGGGGGCCCGTACAGATACGCAGTATTTT. As protein: CASSWGARTDTQYF. The complete variable domain, with remaining parts taken from reference TRBV11-2 and TRBJ2-3, reads EAGVAQSPRYKIIEKRQSVAFWCNPISGHATLYWYQQILGQGPKLLIQFQNNGVVDDSQLPKDRFSAERLKGVDSTLKIQPAKLEDSAVYLCASSWGARTDTQYFGPGTRLTVL.

This clonotype appeared once. A much larger clone lies a single base off, so this may be a read error. This chain uses TRBV7-9 with TRBJ2-3; no reliable D call. CDR3 length: 12 amino acids. Germline values: CDR1 SEHNR, CDR2 FQNEAQ (reference sequence). In nucleotides, the CDR3 is TGTGTCAGCAGGCTAGGTGTAGATACGCAGTATTTT. Its protein product is CVSRLGVDTQYF.

This clonotype was counted only a few times. The chain uses TRBV18 and TRBJ2-1; 11 positions match TRBD1. The CDR3 contains 14 residues. Germline lookup yields CDR1 KGHSH and CDR2 LQKENI. V shed 2 bases and J 7 bases; nucleotides not matched to a gene: 1. As DNA, the CDR3 is TGTGCCAGCTCACCAGGACAGGGGGCGAATGAGCAGTTCTTC. Its translation is CASSPGQGANEQFF.

Many counts were recorded for this clonotype. The rearrangement uses TRBV18 and TRBJ1-1; the D is unclear. Trimming left V 3 bases short and J 11 bases short, with 28 bases between. The CDR3 spans 17 residues. Germline CDR1 is KGHSH and CDR2 is LQKENI. The DNA for the CDR3 is TGTGCCAGCTCACCCCTACCCCTCCTTGGGCCCGGAGTAGATGCTTTCTTT. It specifies CASSPLPLLGPGVDAFF.

This clonotype was found a few times. CDR3 sequence: CASSPSYQLSAQFF. CDR3 in DNA: TGTGCCAGCAGTCCCTCGTACCAGCTCAGTGCGCAGTTCTTC. The V call is TRBV27, the J call TRBJ2-1; D unresolved. V was clipped by 5 bases and J by 12 bases, with 20 bases between them. Germline values: CDR1 MNHEY, CDR2 SMNVEV (reference sequence). This CDR3 contains 14 residues.

The V gene is TRBV5-1, the J gene TRBJ2-3; D gene unclear. Trimming removed 0 bases at V and 1 base at J, with 6 bases between. The CDR3 has 14 amino acids. Germline values: CDR1 SGHRS, CDR2 YFSETQ. In DNA form, the CDR3 reads TGCGCCAGCAGCTTGGTTGCTGGCACAGATACGCAGTATTTT. Protein sequence: CASSLVAGTDTQYF. Full variable domain (outside the CDR3, taken from reference TRBV5-1 and TRBJ2-3): KAGVTQTPRYLIKTRGQQVTLSCSPISGHRSVSWYQQTPGQGLQFLFEYFSETQRNKGNFPGRFSGRQFSNSRSEMNVSTLELGDSALYLCASSLVAGTDTQYFGPGTRLTVL.

This clonotype was counted ten times or more. The V call is TRBV4-1, the J call TRBJ1-2, with TRBD1 matching 8 bases. V lost 4 bases, J lost 4 bases, and 11 bases stayed unmatched. CDR1 and CDR2 (germline): MGHRA, YSYEKL. The CDR3 has 16 amino acids. For the CDR3, the DNA is TGCGCCAGCAGCCTGGTAACCGGGACAGGCATCTATGGCTACACCTTC. Protein sequence: CASSLVTGTGIYGYTF.